The sequence of this T cell receptor beta chain was determined in a study of T cell repertoires in cytomegalovirus infection. On the study more broadly: Recently identified HLA-C-restricted CMV epitopes were used, and well-studied HLA-B-restricted CMV epitopes were used as well. From public TCR beta signatures came an indication of both CMV infection and matching HLA type.

Study results and caveats: HLA-C-restricted CMV clonotypes gave the most frequent clonotype in two of eight donors. Cumulative public TCR beta family frequency identified carriers of CMV plus the relevant HLA.

TCRdb re-called the reads through MiXCR, storing one row per CDR3 protein. The data hold around 140,000 distinct CDR3 sequences, with roughly 32% observed a single time. On this clonotype itself: Its antigen is unknown.

The CDR3 is 18 amino acids. The germline CDR1 and CDR2 sequences are MDHEN and SYDVKM. V shed 3 bases and J shed 2 bases, with 19 bases lying between them. Here the sequenced sample was CD8+ T cells from cultured PBMCs, taken from culture after CMV antigen stimulation. The J gene is TRBJ2-2, the V gene TRBV28; weak D call: TRBD1 (5 bases). The receptor's source is a human donor in good health (CMV status not recorded). Some clones in this sample may be carry-over from other donors' samples. Written as DNA, the CDR3 is TGTGCCAGCAGTTTTCCGCTAGGACATCCCTACAACACCGGGGAGCTGTTTTTT. It specifies CASSFPLGHPYNTGELFF.